Listed below are T cell receptor beta chains from one sample, sequenced in a study of blood T cells in healthy people across ages. MiXCR, applied by TCRdb to the 5' RACE reads, yields one record per CDR3 protein. The data contain about 1,500,000 distinct CDR3 sequences, about 28% of them seen just once; the ten biggest clones take up roughly 8%. The sequenced material came from blood. The origin of the receptors is a woman in her 30s in good health. CDR3s include the opening cysteine and the closing phenylalanine or tryptophan. Fields, in order: clone size, V gene, D gene, J gene, CDR3 protein, CDR3 DNA. A D gene is named only where the DNA matches it firmly. Size tells how often a clone was seen (once, few, many) or the class of an expanded clone, and some rows leave it out.

abundance: few
v_gene: TRBV24-1
d_gene: -
j_gene: TRBJ1-4
CDR3aa: CATSDSRAMNEKLFF
CDR3nt: TGTGCCACCAGTGATTCCCGGGCTATGAATGAAAAACTGTTTTTT

abundance: -
v_gene: TRBV6-6
d_gene: TRBD1
j_gene: TRBJ1-1
CDR3aa: CASSPTGTGGDAEAFF
CDR3nt: TGTGCCAGCAGTCCGACCGGGACAGGGGGCGATGCTGAAGCTTTCTTT

abundance: -
v_gene: TRBV6-1
d_gene: -
j_gene: TRBJ1-6
CDR3aa: CASSEAGGIPLHF
CDR3nt: TGTGCCAGCAGTGAAGCGGGCGGGATTCCCCTCCACTTT

abundance: -
v_gene: TRBV20-1
d_gene: -
j_gene: TRBJ1-4
CDR3aa: CSARDIAGVRSEKLFF
CDR3nt: TGCAGTGCTAGAGATATAGCGGGGGTTCGATCTGAAAAACTGTTTTTT

abundance: few
v_gene: TRBV4-3
d_gene: TRBD2
j_gene: TRBJ2-1
CDR3aa: CASSQDTSGSVREQFF
CDR3nt: TGCGCCAGCAGCCAAGATACTAGCGGGAGTGTACGTGAGCAGTTCTTC

abundance: many
v_gene: TRBV7-2
d_gene: TRBD2
j_gene: TRBJ2-3
CDR3aa: CASSWPTSGSGYTQYF
CDR3nt: TGTGCCAGCAGCTGGCCTACTAGCGGGAGTGGTTATACGCAGTATTTT

abundance: once
v_gene: TRBV5-1
d_gene: TRBD1
j_gene: TRBJ2-1
CDR3aa: CASSLAGTGVMEQFF
CDR3nt: TGCGCCAGCAGCTTGGCCGGGACAGGGGTAATGGAGCAGTTCTTC

abundance: few
v_gene: TRBV29-1
d_gene: -
j_gene: TRBJ2-7
CDR3aa: CSVKGMSNEQYF
CDR3nt: TGCAGCGTAAAGGGAATGAGCAACGAGCAGTACTTC

abundance: few
v_gene: TRBV2
d_gene: -
j_gene: TRBJ2-1
CDR3aa: CASSEVALQFF
CDR3nt: TGTGCCAGCAGTGAAGTGGCATTACAGTTCTTC

abundance: -
v_gene: TRBV20-1
d_gene: -
j_gene: TRBJ1-1
CDR3aa: CSARERPGEYTEAFF
CDR3nt: TGCAGTGCTAGAGAACGCCCAGGGGAGTACACTGAAGCTTTCTTT

abundance: -
v_gene: TRBV6-1
d_gene: TRBD1
j_gene: TRBJ1-1
CDR3aa: CASSTQGTGGTEAFF
CDR3nt: TGTGCCAGCAGTACCCAGGGTACAGGGGGCACTGAAGCTTTCTTT

abundance: -
v_gene: TRBV5-1
d_gene: TRBD1
j_gene: TRBJ2-7
CDR3aa: CASSLDGQGAYEQYF
CDR3nt: TGCGCCAGCAGCTTGGACGGACAGGGGGCGTACGAGCAGTACTTC

abundance: -
v_gene: TRBV7-3
d_gene: -
j_gene: TRBJ2-7
CDR3aa: CASSLMVGDKRYF
CDR3nt: TGTGCCAGCAGCTTAATGGTCGGGGACAAAAGGTACTTC

abundance: many
v_gene: TRBV5-1
d_gene: TRBD1
j_gene: TRBJ2-1
CDR3aa: CASSPGQGPYNEQFF
CDR3nt: TGTGCCAGCAGTCCCGGACAGGGCCCCTACAATGAGCAGTTCTTC

abundance: -
v_gene: TRBV10-2
d_gene: -
j_gene: TRBJ2-3
CDR3aa: CASSEFGTSTDTQYF
CDR3nt: TGCGCCAGCAGTGAGTTCGGTACTAGCACAGATACGCAGTATTTT

abundance: -
v_gene: TRBV20-1
d_gene: TRBD2
j_gene: TRBJ2-5
CDR3aa: CSARPLPRLAGGAGETQYF
CDR3nt: TGCAGTGCTCGACCCCTGCCCCGACTAGCGGGGGGAGCGGGAGAGACCCAGTACTTC

abundance: many
v_gene: TRBV29-1
d_gene: -
j_gene: TRBJ2-7
CDR3aa: CSARQKLSSYEQYF
CDR3nt: TGCAGCGCCCGACAGAAACTCTCCTCCTACGAGCAGTACTTC

abundance: -
v_gene: TRBV5-1
d_gene: TRBD1
j_gene: TRBJ1-1
CDR3aa: CASSLEPEGAAAFF
CDR3nt: TGCGCCAGCAGCTTGGAACCGGAGGGGGCGGCAGCTTTCTTT

abundance: -
v_gene: TRBV28
d_gene: -
j_gene: TRBJ2-3
CDR3aa: CASSFFPGRAQYF
CDR3nt: TGTGCCAGCAGTTTTTTCCCGGGCAGGGCGCAGTATTTT

abundance: -
v_gene: TRBV4-3
d_gene: -
j_gene: TRBJ2-3
CDR3aa: CASSHSGGGAFTDTQYF
CDR3nt: TGCGCCAGCAGCCACTCAGGGGGAGGCGCCTTCACAGATACGCAGTATTTT

abundance: -
v_gene: TRBV29-1
d_gene: TRBD1
j_gene: TRBJ2-5
CDR3aa: CSVEWTGGYETQYF
CDR3nt: TGCAGCGTTGAATGGACAGGGGGCTATGAGACCCAGTACTTC

abundance: -
v_gene: TRBV7-2
d_gene: -
j_gene: TRBJ2-3
CDR3aa: CAGAGGDTQYF
CDR3nt: TGTGCCGGCGCTGGGGGCGATACGCAGTATTTT

abundance: -
v_gene: TRBV4-3
d_gene: -
j_gene: TRBJ1-2
CDR3aa: CASSQDRAGLGGYTF
CDR3nt: TGCGCCAGCAGCCAAGATCGGGCAGGGCTCGGGGGCTACACCTTC

abundance: -
v_gene: TRBV7-2
d_gene: -
j_gene: TRBJ1-1
CDR3aa: CASSFQDANTEAFF
CDR3nt: TGTGCCAGCAGCTTCCAGGATGCTAACACTGAAGCTTTCTTT

abundance: -
v_gene: TRBV20-1
d_gene: -
j_gene: TRBJ2-1
CDR3aa: CSAGESSYNEQFF
CDR3nt: TGCAGTGCCGGCGAGAGCTCCTACAATGAGCAGTTCTTC

abundance: many
v_gene: TRBV12-3/TRBV12-4
d_gene: -
j_gene: TRBJ1-2
CDR3aa: CASSSRRRGVQFDYGYTF
CDR3nt: TGTGCCAGCAGTTCCCGACGTCGCGGGGTGCAATTTGACTATGGCTACACCTTC

abundance: few
v_gene: TRBV7-9
d_gene: -
j_gene: TRBJ2-2
CDR3aa: CASSSPDGTNTGELFF
CDR3nt: TGTGCCAGCAGCTCCCCTGACGGGACAAACACCGGGGAGCTGTTTTTT

abundance: many
v_gene: TRBV12-3/TRBV12-4
d_gene: TRBD1
j_gene: TRBJ2-7
CDR3aa: CASSDRGEQYF
CDR3nt: TGTGCCAGCAGTGACAGGGGGGAGCAGTACTTC

abundance: -
v_gene: TRBV9
d_gene: -
j_gene: TRBJ1-2
CDR3aa: CASSVDRGNYGYTF
CDR3nt: TGTGCCAGCAGCGTAGACCGGGGAAACTATGGCTACACCTTC

abundance: many
v_gene: TRBV12-3/TRBV12-4
d_gene: -
j_gene: TRBJ2-7
CDR3aa: CASSRTESYEQYF
CDR3nt: TGTGCCAGCAGTAGAACCGAGTCCTACGAGCAGTACTTC